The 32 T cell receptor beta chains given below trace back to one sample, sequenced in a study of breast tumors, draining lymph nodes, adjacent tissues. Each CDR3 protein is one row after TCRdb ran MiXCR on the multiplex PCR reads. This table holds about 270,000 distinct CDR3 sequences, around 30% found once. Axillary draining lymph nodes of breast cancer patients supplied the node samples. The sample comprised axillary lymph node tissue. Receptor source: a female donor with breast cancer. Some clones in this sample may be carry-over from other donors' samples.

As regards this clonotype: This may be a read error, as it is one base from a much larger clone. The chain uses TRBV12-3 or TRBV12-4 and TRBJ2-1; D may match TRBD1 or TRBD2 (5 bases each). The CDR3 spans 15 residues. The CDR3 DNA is TGTGCCAGCAGTTTGGGGACGGCCTCCTACAATGAGCAGCTCTTC. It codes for CASSLGTASYNEQLF.

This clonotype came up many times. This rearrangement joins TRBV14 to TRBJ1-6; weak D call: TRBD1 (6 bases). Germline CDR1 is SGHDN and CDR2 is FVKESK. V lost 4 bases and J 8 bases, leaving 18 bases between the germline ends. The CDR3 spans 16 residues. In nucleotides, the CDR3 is TGTGCCAGCAGCCGAGGGGACACAAAGAGAGATTCACCCCTCCACTTT. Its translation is CASSRGDTKRDSPLHF.

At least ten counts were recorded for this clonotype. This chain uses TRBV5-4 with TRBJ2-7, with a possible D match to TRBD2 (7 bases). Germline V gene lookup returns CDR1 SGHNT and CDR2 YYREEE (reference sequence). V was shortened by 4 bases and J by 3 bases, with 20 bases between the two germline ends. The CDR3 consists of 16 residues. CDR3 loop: CASSSAGGGSFYEQYF. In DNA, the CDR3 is TGTGCCAGCAGCAGTGCCGGGGGCGGGAGTTTCTACGAGCAGTACTTC.

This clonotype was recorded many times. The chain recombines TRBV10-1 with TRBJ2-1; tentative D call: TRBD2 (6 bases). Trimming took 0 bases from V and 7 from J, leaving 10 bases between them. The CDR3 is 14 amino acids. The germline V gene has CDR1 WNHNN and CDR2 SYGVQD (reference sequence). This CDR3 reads CASSESGGWNEQFF. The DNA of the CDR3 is TGCGCCAGCAGTGAGTCCGGGGGTTGGAATGAGCAGTTCTTC.

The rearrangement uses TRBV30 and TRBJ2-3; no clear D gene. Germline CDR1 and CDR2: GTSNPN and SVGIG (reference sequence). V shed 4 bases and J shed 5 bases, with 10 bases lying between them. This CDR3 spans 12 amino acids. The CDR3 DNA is TGTGCCTGGAATCCCACCGGAGATACGCAGTATTTT. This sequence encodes CAWNPTGDTQYF. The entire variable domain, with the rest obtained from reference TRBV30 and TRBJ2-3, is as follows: SQTIHQWPATLVQPVGSPLSLECTVEGTSNPNLYWYRQAAGRGLQLLFYSVGIGQISSEVPQNLSASRPQDRQFILSSKKLLLSDSGFYLCAWNPTGDTQYFGPGTRLTVL.

The CDR3 DNA is TGTGCCAGCAGCCTCCAGGCTGTGAGCACAGATACGCAGTATTTT. Its translation is CASSLQAVSTDTQYF. The chain carries TRBV7-8 and TRBJ2-3; D unresolved. CDR1 and CDR2 (germline): SGHVS, FQNEAQ. The CDR3 is 15 residues long. The V and J ends lost 5 bases and 0 bases respectively, with 12 bases between them. The entire variable domain, with the rest obtained from reference TRBV7-8 and TRBJ2-3, is as follows: GAGVSQSPRYKVAKRGQDVALRCDPISGHVSLFWYQQALGQGPEFLTYFQNEAQLDKSGLPSDRFFAERPEGSVSTLKIQRTQQEDSAVYLCASSLQAVSTDTQYFGPGTRLTVL.

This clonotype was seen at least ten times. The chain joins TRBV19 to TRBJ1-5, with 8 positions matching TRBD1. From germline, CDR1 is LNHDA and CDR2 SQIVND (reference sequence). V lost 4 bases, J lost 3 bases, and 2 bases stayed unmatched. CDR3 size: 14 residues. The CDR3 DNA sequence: TGTGCCAGTAGTAAGGGACAGGACAATCAGCCCCAGCATTTT. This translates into CASSKGQDNQPQHF.

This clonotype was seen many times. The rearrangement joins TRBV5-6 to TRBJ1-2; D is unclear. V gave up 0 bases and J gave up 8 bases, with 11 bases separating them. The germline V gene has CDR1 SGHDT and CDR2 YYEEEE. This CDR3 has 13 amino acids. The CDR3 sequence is CASSLGEGGGYTF. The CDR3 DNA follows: TGTGCCAGCAGCTTGGGGGAAGGCGGGGGCTACACCTTC.

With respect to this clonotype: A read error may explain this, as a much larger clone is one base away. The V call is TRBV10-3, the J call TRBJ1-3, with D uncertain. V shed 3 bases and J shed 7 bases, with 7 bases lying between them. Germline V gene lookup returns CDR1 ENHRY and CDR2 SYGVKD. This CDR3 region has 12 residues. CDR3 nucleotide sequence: TGTGCCATCAGTGATGAGGGTAACACCATATATTTT. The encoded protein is CAISDEGNTIYF.

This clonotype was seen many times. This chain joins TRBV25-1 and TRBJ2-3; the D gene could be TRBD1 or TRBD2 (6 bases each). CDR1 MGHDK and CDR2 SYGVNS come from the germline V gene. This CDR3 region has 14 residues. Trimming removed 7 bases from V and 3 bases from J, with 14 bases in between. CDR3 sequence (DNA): TGTGCCAGCACCGAGGCGGGACAAACAGATACGCAGTATTTT. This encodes CASTEAGQTDTQYF.

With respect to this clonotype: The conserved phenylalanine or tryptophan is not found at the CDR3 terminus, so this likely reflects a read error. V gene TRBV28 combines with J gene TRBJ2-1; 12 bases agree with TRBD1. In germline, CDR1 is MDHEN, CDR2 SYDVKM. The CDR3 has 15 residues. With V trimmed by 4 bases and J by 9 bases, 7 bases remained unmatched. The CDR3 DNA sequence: TGTGCCAGCAGTTCAACCGGGACAGGGGGCTTTGAGCAGTTCCTC. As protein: CASSSTGTGGFEQFL.

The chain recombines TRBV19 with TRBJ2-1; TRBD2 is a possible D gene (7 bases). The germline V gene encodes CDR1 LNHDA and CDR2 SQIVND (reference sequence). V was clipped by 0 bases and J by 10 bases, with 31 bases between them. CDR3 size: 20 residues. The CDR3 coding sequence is TGTGCCAGTAGTATAGACACGGGGCACAGGGACTACAGGGAATCCACGGAGCAGTTCTTC. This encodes CASSIDTGHRDYRESTEQFF.

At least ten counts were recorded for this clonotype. CDR3 nucleotides: TGTGCCAGCAGCTTGCGGGACAGAGGCAATCAGCCCCAGCATTTT. Translation: CASSLRDRGNQPQHF. The chain employs TRBV7-6 and TRBJ1-5; 7 bases agree with TRBD1. The CDR3 is 15 amino acids. Germline CDR1 is SGHVS and CDR2 is FNYEAQ. V gave up 3 bases and J gave up 2 bases; unmatched junction bases: 4.

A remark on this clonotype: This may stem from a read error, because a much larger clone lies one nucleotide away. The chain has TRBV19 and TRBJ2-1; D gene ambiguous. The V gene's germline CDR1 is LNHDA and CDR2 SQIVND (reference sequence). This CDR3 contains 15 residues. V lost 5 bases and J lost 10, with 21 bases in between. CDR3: CASSPGPPSSYEQFF. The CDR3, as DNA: TGTGCCAGTAGTCCCGGTCCCCCAAGCTCCTACGAGCAGTTCTTC.

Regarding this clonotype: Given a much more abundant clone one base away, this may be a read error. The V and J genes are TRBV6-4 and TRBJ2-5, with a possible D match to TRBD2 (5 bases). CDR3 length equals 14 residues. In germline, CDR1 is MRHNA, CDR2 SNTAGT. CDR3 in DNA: TGTGACAGCAGTTCACCAGCGGAACAAGAGACCCAGTACTTC. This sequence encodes CDSSSPAEQETQYF.

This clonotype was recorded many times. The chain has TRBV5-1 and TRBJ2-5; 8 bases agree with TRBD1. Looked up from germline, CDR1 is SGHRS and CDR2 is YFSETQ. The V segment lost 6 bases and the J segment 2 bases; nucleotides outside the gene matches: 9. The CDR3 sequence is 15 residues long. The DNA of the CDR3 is TGCGCCAGCATACATGACAGGGGTTTTCAAGAGACCCAGTACTTC. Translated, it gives CASIHDRGFQETQYF.

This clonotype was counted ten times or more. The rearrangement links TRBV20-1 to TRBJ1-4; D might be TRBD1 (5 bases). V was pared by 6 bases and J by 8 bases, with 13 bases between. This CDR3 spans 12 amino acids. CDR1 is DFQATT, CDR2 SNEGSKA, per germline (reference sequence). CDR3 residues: CSARGREEKLFF. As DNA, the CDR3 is TGCAGTGCAAGGGGACGGGAGGAAAAACTGTTTTTT.

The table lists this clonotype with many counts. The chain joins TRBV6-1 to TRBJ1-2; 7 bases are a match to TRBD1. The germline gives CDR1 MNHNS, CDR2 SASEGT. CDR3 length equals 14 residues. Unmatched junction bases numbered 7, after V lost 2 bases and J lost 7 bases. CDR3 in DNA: TGTGCCAGCAGTGAATTTGACAGGGTCAGTGGCTACACCTTC. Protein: CASSEFDRVSGYTF.

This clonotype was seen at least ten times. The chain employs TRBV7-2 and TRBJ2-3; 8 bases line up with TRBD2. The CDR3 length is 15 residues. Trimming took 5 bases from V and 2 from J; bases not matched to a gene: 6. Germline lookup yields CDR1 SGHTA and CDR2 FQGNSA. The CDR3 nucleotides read TGTGCCAGCAGCCCCCAGCGGGAGTCCACAGATACGCAGTATTTT. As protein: CASSPQRESTDTQYF.

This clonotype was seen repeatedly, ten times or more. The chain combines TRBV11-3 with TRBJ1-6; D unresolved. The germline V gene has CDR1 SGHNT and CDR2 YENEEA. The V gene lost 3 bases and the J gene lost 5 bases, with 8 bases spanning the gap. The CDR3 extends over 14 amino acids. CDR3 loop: CASSFGPDNSPLHF. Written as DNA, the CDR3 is TGTGCCAGCAGCTTCGGGCCGGATAATTCACCCCTCCACTTT.

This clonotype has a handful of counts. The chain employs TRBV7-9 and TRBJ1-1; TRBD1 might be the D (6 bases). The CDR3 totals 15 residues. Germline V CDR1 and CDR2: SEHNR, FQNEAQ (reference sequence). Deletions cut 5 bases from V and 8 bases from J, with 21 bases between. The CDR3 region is CASSANRAAGIEAFF. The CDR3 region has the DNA TGTGCCAGCAGCGCCAACAGGGCCGCGGGGATAGAAGCTTTCTTT.

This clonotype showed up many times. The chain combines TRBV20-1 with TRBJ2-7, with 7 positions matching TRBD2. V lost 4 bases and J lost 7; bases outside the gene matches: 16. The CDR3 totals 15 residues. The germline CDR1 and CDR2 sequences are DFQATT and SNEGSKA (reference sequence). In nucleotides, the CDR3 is TGCAGTGCTATACCCACTAGCGTAACTAAGGGGGAGCAGTACTTC. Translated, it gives CSAIPTSVTKGEQYF.

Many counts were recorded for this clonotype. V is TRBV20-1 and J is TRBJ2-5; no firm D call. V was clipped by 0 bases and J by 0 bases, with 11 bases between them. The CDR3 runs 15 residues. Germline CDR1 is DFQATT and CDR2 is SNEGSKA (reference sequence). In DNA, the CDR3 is TGCAGTGCTAGAGATCTTTTGAGCAACCAAGAGACCCAGTACTTC. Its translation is CSARDLLSNQETQYF.

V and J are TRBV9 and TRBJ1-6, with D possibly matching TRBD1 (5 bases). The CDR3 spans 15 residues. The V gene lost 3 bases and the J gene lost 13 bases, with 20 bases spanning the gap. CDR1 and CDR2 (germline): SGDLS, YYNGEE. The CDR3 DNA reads TGTGCCAGCAGCGGGGGGGAGGGCAGCAATCAGCCCCTCCACTTT. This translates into CASSGGEGSNQPLHF.

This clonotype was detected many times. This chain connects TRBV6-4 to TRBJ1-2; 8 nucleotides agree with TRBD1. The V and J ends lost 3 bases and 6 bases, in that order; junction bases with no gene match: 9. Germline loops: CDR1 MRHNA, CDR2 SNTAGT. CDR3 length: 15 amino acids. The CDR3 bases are TGTGCCAGCAGTGAGTCGGGCAGGGGGCAGAATGGCTACACCTTC. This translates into CASSESGRGQNGYTF.

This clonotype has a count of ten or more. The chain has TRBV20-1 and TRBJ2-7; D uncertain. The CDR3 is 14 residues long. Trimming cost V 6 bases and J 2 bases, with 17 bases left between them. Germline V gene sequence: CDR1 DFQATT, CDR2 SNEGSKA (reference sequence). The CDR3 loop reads CSAALEEPPYEQYF. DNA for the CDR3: TGCAGTGCCGCTTTAGAGGAACCCCCCTACGAGCAGTACTTC.

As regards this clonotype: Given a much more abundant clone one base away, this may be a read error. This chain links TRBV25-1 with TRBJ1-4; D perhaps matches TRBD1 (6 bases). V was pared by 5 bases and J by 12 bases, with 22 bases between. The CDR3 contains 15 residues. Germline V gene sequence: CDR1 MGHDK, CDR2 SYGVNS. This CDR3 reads CASSRGAGLNGELFF. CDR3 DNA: TGTGCCAGCAGTCGGGGGGCAGGCCTGAATGGAGAACTGTTTTTT. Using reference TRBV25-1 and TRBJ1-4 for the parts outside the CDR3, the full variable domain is EADIYQTPRYLVIGTGKKITLECSQTMGHDKMYWYQQDPGMELHLIHYSYGVNSTEKGDLSSESTVSRIRTEHFPLTLESARPSHTSQYLCASSRGAGLNGELFFGSGTQLSVL.

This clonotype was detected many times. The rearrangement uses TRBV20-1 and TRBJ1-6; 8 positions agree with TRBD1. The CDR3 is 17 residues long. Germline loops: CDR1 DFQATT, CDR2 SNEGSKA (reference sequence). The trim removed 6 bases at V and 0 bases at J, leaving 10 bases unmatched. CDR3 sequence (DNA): TGCAGTGCGAAAAAAGGGACAGGAAGCTCCTATAATTCACCCCTCCACTTT. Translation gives CSAKKGTGSSYNSPLHF.

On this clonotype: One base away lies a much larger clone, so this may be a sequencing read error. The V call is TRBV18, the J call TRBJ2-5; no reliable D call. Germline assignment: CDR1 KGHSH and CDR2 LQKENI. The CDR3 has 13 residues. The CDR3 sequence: CASPPLSAETQYF. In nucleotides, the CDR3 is TGTGCCAGCCCACCACTTTCTGCGGAGACCCAGTACTTC.

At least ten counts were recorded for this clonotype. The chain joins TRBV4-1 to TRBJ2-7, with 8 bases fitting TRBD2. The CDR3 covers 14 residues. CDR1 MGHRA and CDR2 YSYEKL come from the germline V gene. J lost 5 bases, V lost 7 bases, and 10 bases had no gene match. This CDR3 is CASTEGLTSDEQYF. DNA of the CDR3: TGCGCCAGCACCGAGGGCCTGACTAGCGACGAGCAGTACTTC.

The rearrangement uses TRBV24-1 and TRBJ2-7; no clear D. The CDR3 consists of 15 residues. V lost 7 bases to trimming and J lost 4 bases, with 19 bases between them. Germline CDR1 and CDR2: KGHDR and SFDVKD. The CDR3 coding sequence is TGTGCCACCAGCGCTTACCGCGAACCGTCTTACGAGCAGTACTTC. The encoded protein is CATSAYREPSYEQYF.

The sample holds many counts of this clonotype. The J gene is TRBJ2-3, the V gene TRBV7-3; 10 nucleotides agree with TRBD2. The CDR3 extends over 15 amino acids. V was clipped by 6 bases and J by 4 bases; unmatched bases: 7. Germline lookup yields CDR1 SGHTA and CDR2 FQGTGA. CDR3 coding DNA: TGTGCCAGCAGTACAAGCGGGAGGGCCGCAGATACGCAGTATTTT. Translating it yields CASSTSGRAADTQYF.